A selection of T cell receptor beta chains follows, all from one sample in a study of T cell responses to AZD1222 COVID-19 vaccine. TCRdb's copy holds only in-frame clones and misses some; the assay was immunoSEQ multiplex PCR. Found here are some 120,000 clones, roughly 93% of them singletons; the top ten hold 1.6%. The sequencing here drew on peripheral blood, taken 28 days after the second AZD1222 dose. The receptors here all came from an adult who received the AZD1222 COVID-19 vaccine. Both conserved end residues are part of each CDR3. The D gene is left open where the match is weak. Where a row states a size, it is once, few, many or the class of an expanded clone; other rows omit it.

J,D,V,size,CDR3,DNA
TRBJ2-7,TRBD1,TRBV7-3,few,CASSPGQAREQYF,TGTGCCAGCAGCCCAGGACAGGCCCGCGAGCAGTACTTC
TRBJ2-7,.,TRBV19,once,CASSTQLAGQGEQYF,TGTGCCAGTAGTACCCAACTAGCGGGACAGGGCGAGCAGTACTTC
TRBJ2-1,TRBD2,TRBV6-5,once,CASTPGTSGNNEQFF,TGTGCCAGCACCCCCGGGACTAGCGGGAACAATGAGCAGTTCTTC
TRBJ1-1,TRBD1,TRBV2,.,CASSEIGVGQGTEAFF,TGTGCCAGCAGTGAAATTGGTGTAGGACAGGGGACTGAAGCTTTCTTT
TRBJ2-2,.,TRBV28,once,CATTTGFTGELFF,TGTGCCACGACGACAGGTTTCACCGGGGAGCTGTTTTTT
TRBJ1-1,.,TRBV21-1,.,CASNNTEAFF,TGTGCCAGCAACAACACTGAAGCTTTCTTT
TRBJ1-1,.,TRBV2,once,CASSEEGYTEAFF,TGTGCCAGCAGTGAGGAGGGGTACACTGAAGCTTTCTTT
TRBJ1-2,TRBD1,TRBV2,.,CASRETGYYGYTF,TGTGCCAGCAGGGAGACAGGGTACTATGGCTACACCTTC
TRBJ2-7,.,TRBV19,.,CASSAYLGSYEQYF,TGTGCCAGTAGTGCCTACCTAGGGAGCTACGAGCAGTACTTC
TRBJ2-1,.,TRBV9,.,CASSSMRLTDYNEQFF,TGTGCCAGCAGCTCCATGAGACTTACGGACTACAATGAGCAGTTCTTC
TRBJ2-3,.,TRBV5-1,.,CASTRWESADTQYF,TGCGCCAGCACCCGGTGGGAGTCGGCAGATACGCAGTATTTT
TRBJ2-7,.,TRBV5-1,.,CASSLAMGVSEQYF,TGCGCCAGCAGCTTGGCCATGGGAGTGAGCGAGCAGTACTTC
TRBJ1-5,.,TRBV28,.,CASSSRQVLDF,TGTGCCAGCAGTTCCCGACAGGTTTTGGATTTT
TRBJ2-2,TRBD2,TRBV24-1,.,CATSDLAGGHTGELFF,TGTGCCACCAGTGATTTAGCGGGAGGCCACACCGGGGAGCTGTTTTTT
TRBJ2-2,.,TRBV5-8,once,CASSLFMGNTGELFF,TGTGCCAGCAGCTTGTTTATGGGGAACACCGGGGAGCTGTTTTTT
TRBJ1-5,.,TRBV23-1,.,CASSHKSRFGNQPQHF,TGCGCCAGCAGTCACAAATCCAGGTTCGGGAATCAGCCCCAGCATTTT
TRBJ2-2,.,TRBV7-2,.,CASSLSGQTGELFF,TGTGCCAGCAGCTTAAGCGGCCAAACCGGGGAGCTGTTTTTT
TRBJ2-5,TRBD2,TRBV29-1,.,CSVLAGGETQYF,TGCAGCGTCCTAGCGGGAGGAGAGACCCAGTACTTC
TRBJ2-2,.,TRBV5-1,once,CASSVRWSGELFF,TGCGCCAGCAGCGTGCGGTGGTCCGGGGAGCTGTTTTTT
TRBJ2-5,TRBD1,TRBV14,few,CASSRFPFRFGTAEVETQYF,TGTGCCAGCAGCCGTTTCCCCTTTCGATTCGGGACAGCGGAGGTGGAGACCCAGTACTTC
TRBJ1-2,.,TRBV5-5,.,CASSLVAGGEGYYGYTF,TGTGCCAGCAGCTTGGTGGCAGGTGGGGAGGGGTACTATGGCTACACCTTC
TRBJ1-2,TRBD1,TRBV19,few,CASSPGQGTYGYTF,TGTGCCAGTAGTCCAGGACAGGGTACCTATGGCTACACCTTC
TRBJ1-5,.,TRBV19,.,CASTPRTGPFNQPQHF,TGTGCCAGTACCCCCCGCACAGGGCCTTTCAATCAGCCCCAGCATTTT
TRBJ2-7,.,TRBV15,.,CATSGTVLLDEQYF,TGTGCCACCTCGGGGACCGTTCTCCTTGACGAGCAGTACTTC
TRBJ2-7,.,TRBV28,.,CASSFPGPPASEQYF,TGTGCCAGCAGTTTCCCGGGCCCTCCGGCGTCCGAGCAGTACTTC
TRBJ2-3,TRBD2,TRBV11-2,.,CASSLELAESDTQYF,TGTGCCAGCAGCTTAGAGCTAGCGGAGTCAGATACGCAGTATTTT
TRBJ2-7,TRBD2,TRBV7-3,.,CASSLTSGSNYEQYF,TGTGCCAGCAGCTTGACTAGCGGGAGTAACTACGAGCAGTACTTC
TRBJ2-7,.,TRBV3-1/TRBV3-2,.,CASSQVLEREQYF,TGTGCCAGCAGCCAAGTGTTGGAGAGGGAGCAGTACTTC
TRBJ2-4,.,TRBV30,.,CAWRGRVGQNIQYF,TGTGCCTGGAGGGGGCGAGTAGGCCAAAACATTCAGTACTTC
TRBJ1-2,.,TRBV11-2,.,CASSPSAGTAYGYTF,TGTGCCAGCAGCCCTTCGGCCGGGACGGCCTATGGCTACACCTTC
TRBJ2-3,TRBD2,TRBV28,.,CASSPRLAGVGDTQYF,TGTGCCAGCAGTCCCCGGCTAGCGGGAGTGGGAGATACGCAGTATTTT
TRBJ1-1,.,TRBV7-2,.,CASSPHDGNTEAFF,TGTGCCAGCAGCCCCCACGACGGAAACACTGAAGCTTTCTTT
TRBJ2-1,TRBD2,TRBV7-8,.,CASSLVRTSGRRMYEQFF,TGTGCCAGCAGCTTAGTCCGGACTAGCGGGAGGAGGATGTATGAGCAGTTCTTC
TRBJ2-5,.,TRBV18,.,CASSPLSGVGMGKETQYF,TGTGCCAGCTCACCATTGTCGGGGGTGGGGATGGGCAAAGAGACCCAGTACTTC
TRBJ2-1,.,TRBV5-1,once,CASSFPSNEQFF,TGCGCCAGCAGCTTCCCCTCCAATGAGCAGTTCTTC
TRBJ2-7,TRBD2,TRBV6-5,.,CASRLGLAGVREQYF,TGTGCCAGCAGACTGGGACTAGCGGGAGTCCGGGAGCAGTACTTC
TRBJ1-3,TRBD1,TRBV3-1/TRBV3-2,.,CASSPPGQGATIYF,TGTGCCAGCAGCCCACCGGGACAGGGAGCCACCATATATTTT
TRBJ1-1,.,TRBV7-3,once,CASSSKGELTEAFF,TGTGCCAGCAGCTCCAAGGGGGAACTAACTGAAGCTTTCTTT
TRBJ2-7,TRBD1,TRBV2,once,CASRPDRVDEQYF,TGTGCCAGCAGGCCCGACAGGGTGGACGAGCAGTACTTC
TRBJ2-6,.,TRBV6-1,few,CASSERSSGANVLTF,TGTGCCAGCAGTGAAAGGAGCTCTGGGGCCAACGTCCTGACTTTC
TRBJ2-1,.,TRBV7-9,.,CASSSDYYNEQFF,TGTGCCAGCAGCTCGGACTATTACAATGAGCAGTTCTTC
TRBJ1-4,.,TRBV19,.,CATLKTGRSNEKLFF,TGTGCCACCCTTAAGACGGGGCGGTCTAATGAAAAACTGTTTTTT
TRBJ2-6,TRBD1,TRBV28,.,CASTSGTGGGGANVLTF,TGTGCCAGCACCTCCGGGACAGGGGGTGGAGGGGCCAACGTCCTGACTTTC
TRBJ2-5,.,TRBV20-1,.,CSAGVQETQYF,TGCAGTGCGGGTGTTCAAGAGACCCAGTACTTC
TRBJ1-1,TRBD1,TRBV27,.,CASSYGTGGNTEAFF,TGTGCCAGCAGTTACGGGACAGGGGGGAACACTGAAGCTTTCTTT
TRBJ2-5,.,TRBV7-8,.,CASSLEFYSGREGLRETQYF,TGTGCCAGCAGCTTAGAATTTTATTCGGGCAGGGAAGGGTTACGAGAGACCCAGTACTTC
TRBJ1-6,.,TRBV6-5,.,CASTRGAETSPLHF,TGTGCCAGCACTAGGGGGGCAGAAACTTCACCCCTCCACTTT
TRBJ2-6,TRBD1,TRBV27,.,CASSAMDRGGSGANVLTF,TGTGCCAGCAGTGCTATGGACAGGGGTGGCTCTGGGGCCAACGTCCTGACTTTC
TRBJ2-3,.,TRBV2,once,CASKGTDTDTQYF,TGTGCCAGCAAAGGGACGGACACAGATACGCAGTATTTT
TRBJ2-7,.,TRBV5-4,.,CASSSTGTPLYEQYF,TGTGCCAGCAGTTCCACCGGGACACCTCTTTACGAGCAGTACTTC
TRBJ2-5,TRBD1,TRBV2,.,CASSSKTGGVYQETQYF,TGTGCCAGCAGTTCGAAGACAGGGGGAGTGTACCAAGAGACCCAGTACTTC
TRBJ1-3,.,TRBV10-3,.,CAISGKTYSGNTIYF,TGTGCCATCAGTGGTAAGACTTACTCTGGAAACACCATATATTTT